This T cell receptor beta chain originates from a study of CD8 T cells in ankylosing spondylitis (dated by TCRdb to about 2017). Turning to the overall study: T cell receptor beta repertoires were profiled in healthy donors and ankylosing spondylitis patients so that disease-linked TCR variants could be found. The whole study cohort included 108 healthy donors and under 30 ankylosing spondylitis patients. Peripheral blood samples were taken, and synovial fluid was additionally collected from ankylosing spondylitis patients.

Concerning this clonotype itself: Its specific antigen is unknown. Per-base quality was not reported, and no clone a single base away is much larger than it.

The paper as a whole reports these results and caveats: According to the report, matched synovial fluid samples from ankylosing spondylitis patients were significantly enriched for the disease-linked clones. Some motif variants were previously reported in synovial fluid and blood of reactive arthritis patients, suggesting common disease-initiation mechanisms. The disease-linked clones had a CD8+ phenotype and were found at relatively low frequencies in peripheral blood. Blood from ankylosing spondylitis patients appeared to be characterized by a TCR beta motif made up of fewer than ten highly homologous amino acid variants.

V was cut back by 5 bases and J by 5 bases, leaving a gap of 9 bases between them. The cysteine opens and the phenylalanine closes a CDR3 of 12 amino acids. Of all the DNA, just the CDR3 is kept, 36 bases in frame from base 1. The germline V gene encodes CDR1 PRHDT and CDR2 FYEKMQ (reference sequence). Sequencing was carried out with an Illumina HiSeq 2500. Quantitative 5'-RACE with molecular barcodes was used to prepare TCR beta libraries. The published analysis was carried out like this. A new computational method, built on a probabilistic model of VDJ rearrangement, was used to identify disease-linked TCR variants. TCRdb took the public reads, trimmed them with fastp at Q25, ran MiXCR for clone calling and kept in-frame beta chains. Rows are combined by CDR3 protein, so each entry shows the most common genes and DNA. TCRdb, rather than the study authors, made the V and J calls. The sample has approximately 220,000 distinct CDR3 sequences on record, roughly 18% of them singletons. The top ten clones comprise under 55% of the sample.

This sequence was found in a male donor with ankylosing spondylitis. Sequenced: blood, either unsorted or a sorted T cell fraction (not recorded which). The rearrangement combines TRBV13 with TRBJ2-5; TRBD2 might be the D gene, on 5 matching bases. DNA sequence: TGTGCCAGCAGCACGACGGGGGAGACCCAGTACTTC. It encodes CASSTTGETQYF. This CDR3, with the reference TRBV13 and TRBJ2-5 proteins standing in past its ends, gives the full variable domain AAGVIQSPRHLIKEKRETATLKCYPIPRHDTVYWYQQGPGQDPQFLISFYEKMQSDKGSIPDRFSAQQFSDYHSELNMSSLELGDSALYFCASSTTGETQYFGPGTRLLVL.